The 2 T cell receptor beta chains below were found in one sample sequenced in a study of shared clonotypes between healthy human individuals. Measured with immunoSEQ multiplex PCR; TCRdb has only the in-frame clones, and not every one. The sample consists of 450,000 to 600,000 clones, 79% of them appearing once. Sequencing was carried out using PBMCs. Receptors originate from a woman between 40 and 50 years old in good health. Some clones in this sample may be carry-over from other donors' samples.

The CDR3 DNA reads TGTGCCAGCAAAGGTAGGGGCAGGGTCTACAATGAGCAGTTCTTC. Its protein is CASKGRGRVYNEQFF. The V and J genes are TRBV11-2 and TRBJ2-1; possibly TRBD1 for D (5 bases). The germline V and J ends were trimmed by 7 bases and 3 bases, with 16 bases remaining between them. Germline CDR1 and CDR2: SGHAT and FQNNGV. The CDR3 consists of 15 residues.

The CDR3: CASSSLPYEQYF. CDR3 sequence (DNA): TGTGCCAGCAGCTCCTTACCCTACGAGCAGTACTTC. This chain joins TRBV5-5 and TRBJ2-7, with D hard to call. V lost 3 bases to trimming and J lost 2 bases, with 6 bases between them. There are 12 residues in the CDR3. The germline V gene has CDR1 SGHKS and CDR2 YYEKEE (reference sequence).